Following are 29 T cell receptor beta chains from one sample sequenced in a study of blood T cell repertoires in COVID-19. Here immunoSEQ multiplex PCR was the method, and the copy in TCRdb shows in-frame clones only, minus some. The table lists some 150,000 clones, around four fifths of them singletons, with 2.5% to 3% in the top ten. The sequenced sample was peripheral blood. These TCRs come from a woman aged 40-49 years with active or convalescent COVID-19.

V is TRBV28 and J is TRBJ2-2, with TRBD2 identical over 7 bases. Per the germline V gene, CDR1 is MDHEN and CDR2 is SYDVKM. The CDR3 is 13 amino acids. V lost 10 bases, J lost 1 base, and 3 bases stayed unmatched. The CDR3 reads CATPGGNTGELFF. The CDR3 DNA follows: TGTGCCACCCCGGGGGGGAACACCGGGGAGCTGTTTTTT.

The gene calls are TRBV27 and TRBJ2-7; 8 nucleotides agree with TRBD1. Germline loops: CDR1 MNHEY, CDR2 SMNVEV (reference sequence). The CDR3 sequence is 14 residues long. V was pared by 8 bases and J by 5 bases, with 11 bases of the junction left unmatched. The CDR3 DNA sequence: TGTGCCAGCGGAGATATGGCAGGGGGCGACGAGCAGTACTTC. The encoded protein is CASGDMAGGDEQYF.

The V and J genes are TRBV6-5 and TRBJ1-2; 9 bases match TRBD1. The V and J ends lost 0 bases and 7 bases, in that order; junction bases with no gene match: 9. The germline V gene encodes CDR1 MNHEY and CDR2 SVGAGI. The CDR3 contains 16 residues. Written as DNA, the CDR3 is TGTGCCAGCAGTTACTCGGTTGGACAGGGGATTCGTGGCTACACCTTC. This translates into CASSYSVGQGIRGYTF.

This chain links TRBV6-5 with TRBJ1-2; maybe TRBD1 (6 bases). The CDR3 contains 14 residues. Germline CDR1 and CDR2: MNHEY and SVGAGI. V lost 5 bases to trimming and J lost 6 bases, with 16 bases between them. In DNA, the CDR3 is TGTGCCAGCAGTCCGGACAGAGCCGTCAATGGCTACACCTTC. Translation: CASSPDRAVNGYTF.

This clone was found once. The chain carries TRBV28 and TRBJ2-7, with D hard to call. Per the germline V gene, CDR1 is MDHEN and CDR2 is SYDVKM. The CDR3 covers 15 residues. Trimming took 3 bases from V and 2 from J, leaving 14 bases between them. Written as DNA, the CDR3 is TGTGCCAGCAGTTTTTCGCCAGACTCTGCCTACGAGCAGTACTTC. It codes for CASSFSPDSAYEQYF.

The chain joins TRBV5-1 to TRBJ2-7; 10 nucleotides agree with TRBD2. The CDR3 runs 15 residues. From germline, CDR1 is SGHRS and CDR2 YFSETQ. The V and J ends lost 2 bases and 2 bases, in that order; junction bases with no gene match: 4. This CDR3 is CASSLTSGVTYEQYF. Here the CDR3 DNA reads TGCGCCAGCAGCTTAACTAGCGGGGTTACCTACGAGCAGTACTTC.

V and J are TRBV15 and TRBJ1-1; 7 bases match TRBD1. Germline CDR1 and CDR2: LNHNV and YYDKDF (reference sequence). CDR3 size: 16 residues. V shed 1 base, J shed 6 bases, and the junction held 11 bases outside the gene matches. CDR3 in DNA: TGTGCCACCAGCAGAGGGGGGACAGTTAGGGAGGCTGAAGCTTTCTTT. Protein product: CATSRGGTVREAEAFF.

As to this clone: The sample carries other DNA sequences with the same CDR3. This sequence joins TRBV10-3 and TRBJ2-2; 9 bases match TRBD1. Unmatched junction bases numbered 1, after V lost 2 bases and J lost 3 bases. The CDR3 has 15 residues. The germline V gene has CDR1 ENHRY and CDR2 SYGVKD. Here the CDR3 reads CAISERQGDTGELFF. As DNA, the CDR3 is TGTGCCATCAGTGAGAGACAGGGGGACACCGGGGAGCTGTTTTTT.

The rearrangement joins TRBV30 to TRBJ2-3; 8 bases align to TRBD2. CDR1 is GTSNPN and CDR2 is SVGIG in the germline V gene (reference sequence). The CDR3 is made up of 16 amino acids. After removal of 0 bases from V and 3 bases from J, the junction contained 8 bases not matched to a gene. The CDR3 sequence: CAWSVAGVFPTDTQYF. CDR3 sequence (DNA): TGTGCCTGGAGTGTAGCGGGGGTGTTTCCGACAGATACGCAGTATTTT.

The chain employs TRBV29-1 and TRBJ1-4; D gene ambiguous. Germline V gene sequence: CDR1 SQVTM, CDR2 ANQGSEA. The CDR3 is 13 amino acids. Trimming took off 4 bases at V and 8 bases at J, with 14 bases between the two ends. The CDR3 region has the DNA TGCAGCGTTGTGTCCGGAGGCGGGGAAAAACTGTTTTTT. Its protein is CSVVSGGGEKLFF.

Turning to this clone: The sample carries other DNA sequences with the same CDR3. The chain uses TRBV6-2 or TRBV6-3 and TRBJ2-7, with 10 bases that match TRBD1. Germline trimming cut 6 bases from V and 2 bases from J; bases unmatched to any gene: 4. CDR1 and CDR2 from the germline V gene are MNHEY and SVGEGT. The CDR3 covers 14 residues. The CDR3 is CASSRTGGPYEQYF. CDR3 nucleotides: TGTGCCAGCAGCAGGACAGGGGGACCCTACGAGCAGTACTTC.

This clone was observed a single time. The chain employs TRBV19 and TRBJ1-2; D is ambiguous. Looked up from germline, CDR1 is LNHDA and CDR2 is SQIVND (reference sequence). The CDR3 loop spans 13 amino acids. Deletions cut 7 bases from V and 5 bases from J, with 14 bases between. CDR3 protein: CASISGVSYGYTF. CDR3 DNA sequence: TGTGCCAGTATCTCGGGAGTGAGTTATGGCTACACCTTC.

By share, this clone counts as large. V is TRBV7-8 and J is TRBJ1-6, with a tentative D call TRBD1 (5 bases). The CDR3 length is 15 residues. Germline CDR1 reads SGHVS; CDR2 reads FQNEAQ. Trimming cost V 1 base and J 4 bases, with 8 bases left between them. The CDR3 spells CASSLVPGYNSPLHF. The CDR3 DNA follows: TGTGCCAGCAGCTTAGTTCCAGGGTATAATTCACCCCTCCACTTT.

J is TRBJ2-3 and V is TRBV11-2; 7 bases agree with TRBD2. The CDR3 spans 17 residues. V was clipped by 5 bases and J by 4 bases; unmatched bases: 15. Germline V lookup: CDR1 SGHAT, CDR2 FQNNGV. The CDR3 DNA reads TGTGCCAGCAGCAGGCCCCAGCGGAGTGGGGGGGCAGATACGCAGTATTTT. Translation gives CASSRPQRSGGADTQYF.

The genes are TRBV19 and TRBJ2-7; 12 bases agree with TRBD2. The CDR3 has 15 amino acids. V was clipped by 6 bases and J by 5 bases; unmatched bases: 8. Germline V gene sequence: CDR1 LNHDA, CDR2 SQIVND (reference sequence). The CDR3 DNA reads TGTGCCAGTAGGGCGACTAGCGGGGGATTCGACGAGCAGTACTTC. Protein sequence: CASRATSGGFDEQYF.

The chain links TRBV2 to TRBJ2-2; TRBD1 matches at 8 bases. The germline V gene encodes CDR1 SNHLY and CDR2 FYNNEI. V shed 8 bases, J shed 5 bases, and the junction held 13 bases outside the gene matches. The CDR3 has 16 residues. CDR3 sequence reads: CASLFPPGQGTGELFF. The CDR3 nucleotides read TGTGCCAGCCTATTCCCCCCTGGACAGGGTACCGGGGAGCTGTTTTTT.

This rearrangement joins TRBV28 to TRBJ1-5; possibly TRBD1 for D (5 bases). Trimming left V 7 bases short and J 5 bases short, with 15 bases between. Germline CDR1 and CDR2: MDHEN and SYDVKM. The CDR3 sequence is 14 residues long. Here the CDR3 DNA reads TGTGCCAGCACCCAGGGACTTTGGGATCAGCCCCAGCATTTT. Protein: CASTQGLWDQPQHF.

V gene TRBV19 combines with J gene TRBJ2-1; 13 bases map to TRBD2. The CDR3 has 17 amino acids. Losses at the gene ends were 5 bases for V and 6 bases for J; bases not matched to a gene: 10. The germline CDR1 and CDR2 sequences are LNHDA and SQIVND (reference sequence). CDR3 coding DNA: TGTGCCAGTAGTCCTTCTCTTACTAGCGGGAGGGCCAATGAGCAGTTCTTC. This sequence encodes CASSPSLTSGRANEQFF.

The J gene is TRBJ1-2, the V gene TRBV28; perhaps TRBD1 as D (6 bases). The CDR3 has 15 amino acids. Germline CDR1 reads MDHEN; CDR2 reads SYDVKM. The V end lost 6 bases, the J end lost 1 base, and 15 bases lay between the germline ends. Here the CDR3 reads CASRFQGSRNYGYTF. The CDR3 nucleotides are TGTGCCAGCAGATTTCAGGGGTCCCGTAACTATGGCTACACCTTC.

V usage is TRBV3-1 (or the pseudogene TRBV3-2) and J usage is TRBJ1-2; TRBD1 aligns across 9 bases. This CDR3 has 14 residues. The V gene end was trimmed by 4 bases and the J gene end by 7 bases; junction bases not matched to a gene: 7. Per germline, CDR1 LGHDT and CDR2 YNNKEL (reference sequence). CDR3 residues: CASSRRDRAGGYTF. The CDR3 DNA follows: TGTGCCAGCAGCCGCCGGGACAGGGCGGGTGGCTACACCTTC.

The chain employs TRBV5-6 and TRBJ1-1; the D is unclear. V was trimmed by 0 bases and J by 0 bases, leaving 6 bases between them. This CDR3 is built from 14 residues. Germline-derived CDR1 and CDR2 are SGHDT and YYEEEE. The CDR3 nucleotides read TGTGCCAGCAGCTTGGAGAGCATGAACACTGAAGCTTTCTTT. Protein product: CASSLESMNTEAFF.

There are a few counts of this clone. The rearrangement uses TRBV25-1 and TRBJ2-1, with 12 bases that match TRBD2. The CDR3 sequence is 16 residues long. Germline trimming cut 3 bases from V and 5 bases from J; bases unmatched to any gene: 5. CDR1 is MGHDK, CDR2 SYGVNS, per germline. Here the CDR3 DNA reads TGTGCCAGCAGTGAGCGTCTAGCGGGAGGGGACAATGAGCAGTTCTTC. Its protein is CASSERLAGGDNEQFF.

The chain employs TRBV25-1 and TRBJ1-4, with D hard to call. There are 15 residues in the CDR3. The germline gives CDR1 MGHDK, CDR2 SYGVNS. V lost 6 bases and J lost 8, with 19 bases in between. The CDR3 is CASSPRGRTKEKLFF. Here the CDR3 DNA reads TGTGCCAGCAGCCCTCGGGGTCGCACGAAAGAAAAACTGTTTTTT.

The CDR3 spells CASSTGVGGDTQYF. The DNA for the CDR3 is TGTGCCAGCAGCACAGGGGTAGGGGGAGATACGCAGTATTTT. The rearrangement links TRBV7-7 to TRBJ2-3; 7 nucleotides match TRBD1. J was trimmed by 5 bases and V by 5 bases; bases with no gene match: 7. Germline CDR1 SSHAT, CDR2 FNYEAQ (reference sequence). The length of the CDR3 is 14 residues.

This chain links TRBV18 with TRBJ2-5; 7 bases are a match to TRBD1. The CDR3 length is 15 residues. After removal of 2 bases from V and 8 bases from J, the junction contained 11 bases not matched to a gene. Germline loops: CDR1 KGHSH, CDR2 LQKENI. The CDR3 sequence: CASSPGTANAVTQYF. CDR3 coding DNA: TGTGCCAGCTCACCAGGGACAGCCAACGCGGTCACCCAGTACTTC.

This chain connects TRBV19 to TRBJ2-2; the match to TRBD2 covers 14 bases. The CDR3 has 19 residues. Germline CDR1 and CDR2: LNHDA and SQIVND (reference sequence). With V trimmed by 6 bases and J by 5 bases, 14 bases remained unmatched. CDR3 in DNA: TGTGCCAGTAGCTTCCCCCGGGGGGGGACTAGCGGGAGAACCGGGGAGCTGTTTTTT. Translation gives CASSFPRGGTSGRTGELFF.

The chain combines TRBV10-3 with TRBJ1-5; TRBD1 matches at 9 bases. Germline V gene sequence: CDR1 ENHRY, CDR2 SYGVKD. The CDR3 consists of 15 residues. Trimming removed 5 bases from V and 4 bases from J; junction bases left unmatched: 6. The DNA of the CDR3 is TGTGCCATCAGTTCCGACAGGGGGAGTAATCAGCCCCAGCATTTT. Translated, it gives CAISSDRGSNQPQHF.

The chain couples TRBV18 to TRBJ1-1; D ambiguous. V was trimmed by 2 bases and J by 1 base, leaving 5 bases between them. The CDR3 spans 13 residues. Germline CDR1 and CDR2: KGHSH and LQKENI. The CDR3 coding sequence is TGTGCCAGCTCACCAGAACAGAACACTGAAGCTTTCTTT. This sequence encodes CASSPEQNTEAFF.

The sample holds one count of this clone. The chain couples TRBV7-9 to TRBJ2-2, with TRBD2 as a possible D gene (6 bases). The germline V gene has CDR1 SEHNR and CDR2 FQNEAQ (reference sequence). Trimming cost V 4 bases and J 4 bases, with 10 bases left between them. CDR3 size: 14 residues. This CDR3 reads CASSSGTGTGELFF. The CDR3 bases are TGTGCCAGCAGCTCTGGGACTGGCACCGGGGAGCTGTTTTTT. The entire variable domain, with the rest obtained from reference TRBV7-9 and TRBJ2-2, is as follows: DTGVSQNPRHKITKRGQNVTFRCDPISEHNRLYWYRQTLGQGPEFLTYFQNEAQLEKSRLLSDRFSAERPKGSFSTLEIQRTEQGDSAMYLCASSSGTGTGELFFGEGSRLTVL.